These 25 T cell receptor beta chains share one sample of origin, sequenced in a study of cytomegalovirus exposure and HLA in healthy donors. Researchers ran the PCR with 60 Vbeta and 13 Jbeta primers. Clones were read by immunoSEQ multiplex PCR, and TCRdb kept only the in-frame ones, dropping some. The sample includes 140,000 to 150,000 clones, over 65% seen only once; the top ten take 13%. Sequencing input: PBMCs. These receptors were taken from a man in his forties or fifties in good health and CMV-seropositive.

The DNA for the CDR3 is TGTGCCAGCAGCTTCGACAGGGGATCGACAGATACGCAGTATTTT. It specifies CASSFDRGSTDTQYF. V gene TRBV5-6 combines with J gene TRBJ2-3; 8 nucleotides agree with TRBD1. The junction had 5 bases not matched to a gene; V was cut back by 2 bases and J by 3 bases. The CDR3 is made up of 15 amino acids. Germline V gene sequence: CDR1 SGHDT, CDR2 YYEEEE.

This clone was detected a few times. V and J are TRBV9 and TRBJ1-3; D is ambiguous. Germline V CDR1 and CDR2: SGDLS, YYNGEE. The CDR3 is made up of 13 amino acids. V dropped 4 bases and J dropped 7 bases, with 12 bases sitting between them. The CDR3 spells CASSPQTVNTIYF. The CDR3 DNA is TGTGCCAGCAGCCCCCAGACTGTGAACACCATATATTTT.

The rearrangement joins TRBV5-1 to TRBJ2-1, with D perhaps matching TRBD2 (6 bases). Germline assignment: CDR1 SGHRS and CDR2 YFSETQ. This CDR3 comprises 17 residues. V lost 1 base to trimming and J lost 3 bases, with 17 bases between them. CDR3 protein: CASSLNSLGTGYNEQFF. The CDR3 region has the DNA TGCGCCAGCAGCTTGAACAGCCTCGGGACTGGCTACAATGAGCAGTTCTTC.

The J gene is TRBJ2-7, the V gene TRBV7-2, with 7 bases lining up with TRBD2. J lost 12 bases, V lost 1 base, and 9 bases had no gene match. Germline loops: CDR1 SGHTA, CDR2 FQGNSA. The CDR3 length is 13 residues. The CDR3 DNA reads as TGTGCCAGCAGCTTAGAGGGGAGGGAGTATCGGTACTTC. It is translated as CASSLEGREYRYF.

The V gene is TRBV2, the J gene TRBJ2-2; 8 positions match TRBD1. The germline V gene has CDR1 SNHLY and CDR2 FYNNEI. CDR3 size: 15 residues. V was pared by 7 bases and J by 1 base, with 5 bases of the junction left unmatched. The CDR3 DNA reads as TGTGCCAGCATGGACAGGGAGTGGAACACCGGGGAGCTGTTTTTT. It specifies CASMDREWNTGELFF.

The rearrangement joins TRBV10-3 to TRBJ2-1; 11 bases fit TRBD2. Trimming at V came to 6 bases and at J to 0 bases, leaving 4 bases not matched to a gene. This CDR3 region has 16 residues. The germline CDR1 and CDR2 sequences are ENHRY and SYGVKD. CDR3 DNA sequence: TGTGCCATCAGCACTAGCGGGGGCCCCTCCTACAATGAGCAGTTCTTC. Translation: CAISTSGGPSYNEQFF.

This chain joins TRBV7-8 and TRBJ1-4; 12 nucleotides line up with TRBD1. This CDR3 comprises 17 residues. Germline loops: CDR1 SGHVS, CDR2 FQNEAQ. The junction had 8 bases not matched to a gene; V was cut back by 5 bases and J by 4 bases. The CDR3 protein is CASSLLGQGASNEKLFF. The CDR3 DNA follows: TGTGCCAGCAGCCTCTTGGGACAGGGGGCGAGTAATGAAAAACTGTTTTTT.

DNA for the CDR3: TGCGCCAGCAGCTTGGCGACAGGGGGGCTGAACACCGGGGAGCTGTTTTTT. This gives the protein CASSLATGGLNTGELFF. The V gene is TRBV5-1, the J gene TRBJ2-2; TRBD1 matches at 9 bases. After removal of 0 bases from V and 1 base from J, the junction contained 4 bases not matched to a gene. Germline V lookup: CDR1 SGHRS, CDR2 YFSETQ. This CDR3 spans 17 amino acids.

This clone occurred a few times. The chain is built from TRBV6-5 and TRBJ2-1; 7 nucleotides agree with TRBD1. This CDR3 contains 15 residues. From germline, CDR1 is MNHEY and CDR2 SVGAGI. With 6 bases clipped from V and 3 bases from J, the junction kept 8 bases outside the gene matches. CDR3 DNA sequence: TGTGCCAGCAGCCAGACAGGGCAAGGCTACAATGAGCAGTTCTTC. It encodes CASSQTGQGYNEQFF.

This clone has only a few counts. The chain joins TRBV2 to TRBJ2-2; D is unclear. V gave up 3 bases and J gave up 0 bases, with 8 bases separating them. This CDR3 region has 15 residues. Per the germline V gene, CDR1 is SNHLY and CDR2 is FYNNEI. CDR3 sequence: CASSDEAANTGELFF. The CDR3 DNA follows: TGTGCCAGCAGTGACGAAGCCGCGAACACCGGGGAGCTGTTTTTT.

This clone was seen just once. The gene calls are TRBV25-1 and TRBJ2-1; D is unclear. V lost 4 bases and J 5 bases, leaving 15 bases between the germline ends. CDR3 length equals 15 residues. CDR1 and CDR2 (germline): MGHDK, SYGVNS. The CDR3 spells CASSGTEGLHNEQFF. The CDR3 region has the DNA TGTGCCAGCAGTGGCACAGAAGGCTTACACAATGAGCAGTTCTTC.

The chain is built from TRBV9 and TRBJ1-2; D is unclear. V was clipped by 3 bases and J by 4 bases, with 13 bases between them. Germline V gene data show CDR1 as SGDLS and CDR2 as YYNGEE. This CDR3 comprises 14 residues. CDR3 in amino acids: CASSGGRTVYGYTF. In nucleotides, the CDR3 is TGTGCCAGCAGCGGTGGAAGGACTGTCTATGGCTACACCTTC.

J is TRBJ1-1 and V is TRBV18, with 8 bases identical to TRBD1. The CDR3 runs to 15 residues. J was trimmed by 1 base and V by 8 bases; bases with no gene match: 9. Germline V gene sequence: CDR1 KGHSH, CDR2 LQKENI. CDR3 coding DNA: TGTGCCAGCCTTCAGGGGGCCGCGGCGAACACTGAAGCTTTCTTT. This encodes CASLQGAAANTEAFF. Filled out from reference TRBV18 and TRBJ1-1, the complete variable domain reads NAGVMQNPRHLVRRRGQEARLRCSPMKGHSHVYWYRQLPEEGLKFMVYLQKENIIDESGMPKERFSAEFPKEGPSILRIQQVVRGDSAAYFCASLQGAAANTEAFFGQGTRLTVV.

This clone was seen once. The J gene is TRBJ2-3, the V gene TRBV5-1; 7 bases are a match to TRBD1. With 3 bases clipped from V and 4 bases from J, the junction kept 2 bases outside the gene matches. The germline V gene has CDR1 SGHRS and CDR2 YFSETQ. The CDR3 extends over 13 amino acids. The CDR3 region has the DNA TGCGCCAGCAGCTCTGACAGGGCAGATACGCAGTATTTT. Translating it yields CASSSDRADTQYF.

This chain joins TRBV7-9 and TRBJ2-2; unclear D gene. CDR1 is SEHNR and CDR2 is FQNEAQ in the germline V gene (reference sequence). The germline V and J ends were trimmed by 4 bases and 1 base, with 4 bases remaining between them. The CDR3 totals 13 residues. The CDR3 region has the DNA TGTGCCAGCAGCTCAGGGAACACCGGGGAGCTGTTTTTT. This gives the protein CASSSGNTGELFF.

This clone has only one observation. J is TRBJ2-2 and V is TRBV11-2, with 11 bases fitting TRBD1. Trimming removed 4 bases from V and 4 bases from J; junction bases left unmatched: 8. Germline V CDR1 and CDR2: SGHAT, FQNNGV. The CDR3 spans 17 residues. CDR3 sequence reads: CASSSGWTGGSTGELFF. CDR3 bases: TGTGCCAGCAGCTCGGGATGGACAGGGGGCAGCACCGGGGAGCTGTTTTTT.

The chain has TRBV5-4 and TRBJ2-7; TRBD2 agrees at 11 bases. The CDR3 covers 15 residues. CDR1 is SGHNT and CDR2 is YYREEE in the germline V gene (reference sequence). The J segment lost 5 bases and the V segment lost 4 bases, leaving 8 bases of the junction unmatched. The CDR3 region has the DNA TGTGCCAGCAGCCCGCAGACTAGCGGGGTTGACGAGCAGTACTTC. It specifies CASSPQTSGVDEQYF.

This clone occurred a few times. J is TRBJ1-1 and V is TRBV7-9, with TRBD1 identical over 9 bases. V shed 3 bases and J 7 bases; nucleotides not matched to a gene: 12. The length of the CDR3 is 16 residues. The germline gives CDR1 SEHNR, CDR2 FQNEAQ (reference sequence). The CDR3 nucleotides are TGTGCCAGCAGCTTCCCGGGACAGGGTAAGGCGGATGAAGCTTTCTTT. It is translated as CASSFPGQGKADEAFF.

This chain joins TRBV6-1 and TRBJ2-3; TRBD2 aligns across 7 bases. Germline V gene lookup returns CDR1 MNHNS and CDR2 SASEGT. This CDR3 has 13 amino acids. With 1 base clipped from V and 7 bases from J, the junction kept 2 bases outside the gene matches. CDR3 sequence (DNA): TGTGCCAGCAGTGAAGGGGGGGGTTATACGCAGTATTTT. Amino acids: CASSEGGGYTQYF.

The chain recombines TRBV2 with TRBJ1-1; D gene ambiguous. The V gene's germline CDR1 is SNHLY and CDR2 FYNNEI. The germline V and J ends were trimmed by 4 bases and 4 bases, with 13 bases remaining between them. The CDR3 loop spans 14 amino acids. The CDR3 nucleotides are TGTGCCAGCAGTGTTTTGGGAGGAAGCACTGAAGCTTTCTTT. Amino acids: CASSVLGGSTEAFF.

J is TRBJ2-7 and V is TRBV6-5; 7 bases agree with TRBD1. This CDR3 comprises 15 residues. In germline, CDR1 is MNHEY, CDR2 SVGAGI. The trim removed 4 bases at V and 3 bases at J, leaving 9 bases unmatched. The CDR3 bases are TGTGCCAGCAGTTCCCCGGGACAGACAGTCTACGAGCAGTACTTC. Its translation: CASSSPGQTVYEQYF.

The chain has TRBV18 and TRBJ1-2; D is unclear. Germline loops: CDR1 KGHSH, CDR2 LQKENI. The V gene lost 4 bases and the J gene lost 1 base, with 10 bases spanning the gap. This CDR3 is built from 14 residues. CDR3 DNA sequence: TGTGCCAGCTCACTCTCGACAAATAACTATGGCTACACCTTC. Its translation is CASSLSTNNYGYTF.

The CDR3 coding sequence is TGTGCCAGTAGTATCCTTGCAACTAATGAAAAACTGTTTTTT. It codes for CASSILATNEKLFF. The rearrangement uses TRBV19 and TRBJ1-4; no firm D call. Trimming cost V 3 bases and J 0 bases, with 5 bases left between them. Germline V gene data show CDR1 as LNHDA and CDR2 as SQIVND (reference sequence). The CDR3 spans 14 residues. Looking up the rest from reference TRBV19 and TRBJ1-4 gives the full variable domain: DGGITQSPKYLFRKEGQNVTLSCEQNLNHDAMYWYRQDPGQGLRLIYYSQIVNDFQKGDIAEGYSVSREKKESFPLTVTSAQKNPTAFYLCASSILATNEKLFFGSGTQLSVL.

This clone was found a few times. The V call is TRBV25-1, the J call TRBJ1-4; no reliable D call. V was cut by 7 bases and J by 8 bases, with 5 bases left in between. The CDR3 spans 10 residues. Germline V lookup: CDR1 MGHDK, CDR2 SYGVNS. In nucleotides, the CDR3 is TGTGCCAGCATGCGGGAAAAACTGTTTTTT. It translates to CASMREKLFF.

This chain joins TRBV14 and TRBJ1-3; D gene unclear. The CDR3 loop spans 12 amino acids. Per the germline V gene, CDR1 is SGHDN and CDR2 is FVKESK. With 1 base removed from V and 9 bases from J, the gap between germline ends came to 7 bases. The CDR3 here is CASSQARSTIYF. The DNA of the CDR3 is TGTGCCAGCAGCCAAGCTAGGAGCACCATATATTTT.